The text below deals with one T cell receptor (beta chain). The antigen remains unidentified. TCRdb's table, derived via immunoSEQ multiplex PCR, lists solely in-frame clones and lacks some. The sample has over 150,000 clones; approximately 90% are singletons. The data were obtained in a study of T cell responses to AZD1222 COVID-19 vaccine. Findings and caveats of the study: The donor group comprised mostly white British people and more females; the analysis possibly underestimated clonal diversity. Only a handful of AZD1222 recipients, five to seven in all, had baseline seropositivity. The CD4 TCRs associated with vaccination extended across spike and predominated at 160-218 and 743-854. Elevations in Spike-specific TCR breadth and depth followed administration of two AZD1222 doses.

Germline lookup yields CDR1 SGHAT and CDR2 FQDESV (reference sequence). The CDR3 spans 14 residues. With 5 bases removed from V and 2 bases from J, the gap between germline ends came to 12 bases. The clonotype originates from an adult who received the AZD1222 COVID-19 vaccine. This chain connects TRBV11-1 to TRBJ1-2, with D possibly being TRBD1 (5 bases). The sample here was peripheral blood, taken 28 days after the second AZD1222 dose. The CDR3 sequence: CASSVSGTNYGYTF. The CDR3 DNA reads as TGTGCCAGCAGCGTTTCCGGGACGAACTATGGCTACACCTTC.